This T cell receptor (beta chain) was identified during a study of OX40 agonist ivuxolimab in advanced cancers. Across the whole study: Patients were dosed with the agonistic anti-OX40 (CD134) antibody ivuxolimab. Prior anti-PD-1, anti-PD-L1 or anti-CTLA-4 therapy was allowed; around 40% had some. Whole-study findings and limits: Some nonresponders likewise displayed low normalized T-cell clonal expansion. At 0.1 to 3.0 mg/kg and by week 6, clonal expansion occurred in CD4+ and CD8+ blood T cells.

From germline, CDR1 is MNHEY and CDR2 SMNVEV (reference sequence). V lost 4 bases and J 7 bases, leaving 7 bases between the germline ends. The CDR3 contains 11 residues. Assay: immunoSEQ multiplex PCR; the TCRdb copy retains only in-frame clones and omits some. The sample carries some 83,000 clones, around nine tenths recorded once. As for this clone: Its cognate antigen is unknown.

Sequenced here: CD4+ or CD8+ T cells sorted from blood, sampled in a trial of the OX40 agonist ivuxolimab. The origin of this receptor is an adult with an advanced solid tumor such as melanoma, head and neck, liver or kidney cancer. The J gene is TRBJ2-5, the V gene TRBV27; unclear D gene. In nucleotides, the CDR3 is TGTGCCAGCAGTTCGTACGGGACCCAGTACTTC. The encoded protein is CASSSYGTQYF.